Sequencing of this TCR beta chain was carried out in a study of cytomegalovirus exposure and HLA in healthy donors. Notes on this clone: Its antigen is currently unknown.

Findings and caveats of the study: Whilst most TCR sequences proved rare, a subset of public TCRs occurred across many donors.

PCR used 60 Vbeta primers and 13 Jbeta primers. Assay used: immunoSEQ multiplex PCR; TCRdb lists only in-frame clones, some missing. Found here are 110,000 or so clones, just under 70% of them singletons; the top ten hold 5.4%. Sample: PBMCs. The TCR sequence derives from a woman in her 70s in good health and CMV-seropositive.

Written as DNA, the CDR3 is TGTGCCAGCAGCTTAGATTCCGGACAGGGGGCCAGGAATTCACCCCTCCACTTT. Residues: CASSLDSGQGARNSPLHF. The chain joins TRBV7-9 to TRBJ1-6; 11 bases are a match to TRBD1. This CDR3 contains 18 residues. V lost 1 base to trimming and J lost 7 bases; unmatched junction nucleotides: 9. Germline V lookup: CDR1 SEHNR, CDR2 FQNEAQ (reference sequence).